This TCR beta chain was documented in a study of tumor-infiltrating lymphocytes in primary liver carcinoma. Study-wide context: Samples gave roughly 3.5 to 8 million productive TCRbeta reads, similar across tissue types. Study-level points and caveats: Whereas tumor region pairs overlapped more, tumor-adjacent and tumor-blood pairs overlapped less. The top-250-clone fraction was significantly higher in tumors than in blood (p = 0.039).

This clonotype came up many times. As yet, its antigen is unknown. J was trimmed by 7 bases and V by 4 bases; bases with no gene match: 16. Germline V gene sequence: CDR1 MGHRA, CDR2 YSYEKL. There are 16 residues in the CDR3. Extraction of RNA together with DNA used about 17-31 mg of unsorted bulk tissue. Starting material of roughly 0.45 ug total RNA yielded TCR beta cDNA via a constant-region primer. Three-round nested multiplex PCR performed with slightly modified ARM-PCR produced the TCR beta libraries. A C-beta reverse primer was combined with TRBV1-TRBV30 forward primers in the first two PCR rounds, and each round had 10 cycles. TCRdb called the multiplex PCR reads again in MiXCR, with one record for every CDR3 protein. Of 90,000 to 100,000 distinct CDR3 sequences listed, 55% to 70% are singletons.

This clonotype originated in a woman between 55 and 75 years old with primary liver carcinoma and hepatitis B virus infection. The chain joins TRBV4-1 to TRBJ2-7; the match to TRBD2 covers 7 bases. The sequencing input was liver tumor tissue from sampling region 5. Subset in this sample: tumor region T5, tumor centre. CDR3 bases: TGCGCCAGCAGCCGAGACGGGACTACTCGTTTTGGGGAGCAGTACTTC. It yields the protein CASSRDGTTRFGEQYF.